Reported below is one T cell receptor (beta chain). This CDR3 is 16 amino acids long. CDR1 LNHDA and CDR2 SQIVND come from the germline V gene (reference sequence). V lost 4 bases to trimming and J lost 3 bases, with 16 bases between them. These data come from a study of control samples from healthy donors and cancer patients. Generated by immunoSEQ multiplex PCR, the TCRdb table keeps only in-frame clones and is missing some. The top ten hold 2.5% of the sample, which has about 130,000 clones, about 93% seen once. This sequence was found in a man in his forties in good health. The rearrangement links TRBV19 to TRBJ1-5; the D gene is possibly TRBD1 (5 bases). What was sequenced was blood. As DNA, the CDR3 is TGTGCCAGTAGTAAGAGAGGGGCGCGCGACAATCAGCCCCAGCATTTT. It codes for CASSKRGARDNQPQHF.